One sample yielded the 15 T cell receptor beta chains listed below, sequenced in a study of T cell repertoires in cytomegalovirus infection. TCRdb re-called the reads with MiXCR, one entry per CDR3 protein. This sample has approximately 750,000 distinct CDR3 sequences, with 35% to 45% found just once. The source material was PBMCs. The receptor source for this set is a human donor in good health (CMV status not recorded). Some clones in this sample may be carry-over from other donors' samples.

This clonotype was detected a few times. The genes are TRBV4-1 and TRBJ2-1, with a possible D match to TRBD2 (6 bases). V was cut by 1 base and J by 0 bases, with 10 bases left in between. The length of the CDR3 is 16 residues. Germline V CDR1 and CDR2: MGHRA, YSYEKL. The CDR3 spells CASSQVDGSSYNEQFF. CDR3 sequence (DNA): TGCGCCAGCAGCCAAGTCGACGGGAGCTCCTACAATGAGCAGTTCTTC.

The chain carries TRBV7-3 and TRBJ2-1; D possibly corresponds to TRBD2 (5 bases). V was clipped by 1 base and J by 2 bases, with 12 bases between them. The germline gives CDR1 SGHTA, CDR2 FQGTGA. The length of the CDR3 is 16 residues. In nucleotides, the CDR3 is TGTGCCAGCAGCTTAAATGGAGGTTCCGCCTACAATGAGCAGTTCTTC. Protein: CASSLNGGSAYNEQFF. The full variable domain, its missing parts supplied by reference TRBV7-3 and TRBJ2-1, is GAGVSQTPSNKVTEKGKYVELRCDPISGHTALYWYRQSLGQGPEFLIYFQGTGAADDSGLPNDRFFAVRPEGSVSTLKIQRTERGDSAVYLCASSLNGGSAYNEQFFGPGTRLTVL.

The chain has TRBV6-6 and TRBJ1-1, with D possibly matching TRBD1 (6 bases). V shed 4 bases and J shed 2 bases, with 11 bases lying between them. The CDR3 has 14 amino acids. Looked up from germline, CDR1 is MNHNY and CDR2 is SVGAGI (reference sequence). In DNA form, the CDR3 reads TGTGCCAGCAGTTTATGGACAGACAACACTGAAGCTTTCTTT. Amino acids: CASSLWTDNTEAFF.

The chain uses TRBV19 and TRBJ1-5, with D possibly matching TRBD1 (5 bases). The CDR3 is 16 amino acids. Germline CDR1 is LNHDA and CDR2 is SQIVND (reference sequence). The ends were cut back, 6 bases at V and 3 bases at J, with 18 bases in the middle. The CDR3 DNA reads TGTGCCAGTAGCGCGCTGGCAGGGAGGACCAATCAGCCCCAGCATTTT. As protein: CASSALAGRTNQPQHF.

This clonotype was found many times. The gene calls are TRBV28 and TRBJ1-5, with a weak D call TRBD1 (6 bases). This CDR3 is 16 amino acids long. Deletions cut 3 bases from V and 2 bases from J, with 14 bases between. Germline V gives CDR1 MDHEN, CDR2 SYDVKM. The CDR3 DNA reads TGTGCCAGCAGTTTGCCCAGCGGGGGGCGCAATCAGCCCCAGCATTTT. Encoded protein: CASSLPSGGRNQPQHF. The variable domain in full, completed from reference TRBV28 and TRBJ1-5, reads DVKVTQSSRYLVKRTGEKVFLECVQDMDHENMFWYRQDPGLGLRLIYFSYDVKMKEKGDIPEGYSVSREKKERFSLILESASTNQTSMYLCASSLPSGGRNQPQHFGDGTRLSIL.

The V call is TRBV15, the J call TRBJ1-5; D remains unclear. Germline CDR1 LNHNV, CDR2 YYDKDF (reference sequence). The V end was cut by 0 bases, the J end by 3 bases, with 9 bases between. The CDR3 contains 15 residues. CDR3 sequence (DNA): TGTGCCACCAGCAGAGATCGGGCTACCAATCAGCCCCAGCATTTT. This encodes CATSRDRATNQPQHF.

Many counts were recorded for this clonotype. The rearrangement joins TRBV28 to TRBJ2-2; D unresolved. Trimming removed 6 bases from V and 6 bases from J, with 8 bases in between. The CDR3 has 12 residues. Germline loops: CDR1 MDHEN, CDR2 SYDVKM. CDR3 sequence: CASSLLPGELFF. In nucleotides, the CDR3 is TGTGCCAGCAGCTTACTGCCCGGGGAGCTGTTTTTT.

This clonotype was seen a few times. V is TRBV5-1 and J is TRBJ1-1, with 7 bases that match TRBD1. CDR3 length: 16 amino acids. From germline, CDR1 is SGHRS and CDR2 YFSETQ. V lost 3 bases, J lost 0 bases, and 8 bases stayed unmatched. The chain's CDR3 is CASSSTTGNVNTEAFF. CDR3 DNA: TGCGCCAGCAGCTCTACGACAGGGAACGTGAACACTGAAGCTTTCTTT.

This clonotype was observed many times. The chain is built from TRBV7-2 and TRBJ2-7, with TRBD1 matching over 8 bases. The V segment lost 4 bases and the J segment 2 bases; nucleotides outside the gene matches: 7. This CDR3 has 15 amino acids. In germline, CDR1 is SGHTA, CDR2 FQGNSA. The CDR3 DNA is TGTGCCAGCAGCTCTGACAGGGGAATAACCTACGAGCAGTACTTC. Its translation is CASSSDRGITYEQYF.

This clonotype occurred a few times. This sequence joins TRBV12-3 or TRBV12-4 and TRBJ2-2, with 9 bases identical to TRBD2. Germline trimming cut 6 bases from V and 6 bases from J; bases unmatched to any gene: 2. This CDR3 is 13 amino acids long. This CDR3 is CASRGTSSGELFF. DNA for the CDR3: TGTGCCAGCAGGGGGACTAGCTCCGGGGAGCTGTTTTTT.

Concerning this clonotype itself: One junction end disagrees with the germline gene, perhaps due to a read error. The chain uses TRBV4-1 and TRBJ1-1; the match to TRBD1 covers 8 bases. This CDR3 contains 18 residues. Germline CDR1 reads MGHRA; CDR2 reads YSYEKL. The CDR3 DNA is TGTGCCAGCAGCCAAGATCGTCAGGGGGCGAGGGGGAACACTGAAGCTTTCTTT. Translating gives CASSQDRQGARGNTEAFF.

The V gene is TRBV27, the J gene TRBJ2-1, with TRBD2 matching over 8 bases. V trimming: 3 bases; J trimming: 7 bases; junction bases outside the gene matches: 11. The CDR3 extends over 16 amino acids. CDR1 is MNHEY, CDR2 SMNVEV, per germline (reference sequence). CDR3 coding DNA: TGTGCCAGCAGTTTTTCCAGCGGGGGAATGGCTAATGAGCAGTTCTTC. This codes for CASSFSSGGMANEQFF.

J is TRBJ2-7 and V is TRBV28, with D uncertain. V was cut by 7 bases and J by 0 bases, with 10 bases left in between. The CDR3 loop spans 13 amino acids. Germline CDR1 reads MDHEN; CDR2 reads SYDVKM. The CDR3 DNA is TGTGCCAGCACTCCCCTAGTCTCCTACGAGCAGTACTTC. Its protein is CASTPLVSYEQYF. Supplemented by reference TRBV28 and TRBJ2-7, the full variable domain reads DVKVTQSSRYLVKRTGEKVFLECVQDMDHENMFWYRQDPGLGLRLIYFSYDVKMKEKGDIPEGYSVSREKKERFSLILESASTNQTSMYLCASTPLVSYEQYFGPGTRLTVT.

The table lists this clonotype with a few counts. The genes are TRBV12-3 or TRBV12-4 and TRBJ2-7; TRBD1 might be the D (6 bases). The CDR3 spans 13 residues. With 6 bases removed from V and 3 bases from J, the gap between germline ends came to 12 bases. The CDR3 bases are TGTGCCAGCAGCACGGGACAAGGCTACGAGCAGTACTTC. Translated, it gives CASSTGQGYEQYF.

The sample holds a few counts of this clonotype. This rearrangement joins TRBV5-4 to TRBJ1-2; no clear D gene. The CDR3 sequence is 19 residues long. V was clipped by 4 bases and J by 1 base, with 26 bases between them. Germline V gene sequence: CDR1 SGHNT, CDR2 YYREEE (reference sequence). The CDR3 bases are TGTGCCAGCAGCCCCGCCGGAGGGCCAGAGAAACGTCGTAACTATGGCTACACCTTC. It is translated as CASSPAGGPEKRRNYGYTF. Together with reference TRBV5-4 and TRBJ1-2, the CDR3 gives the full variable domain: ETGVTQSPTHLIKTRGQQVTLRCSSQSGHNTVSWYQQALGQGPQFIFQYYREEENGRGNFPPRFSGLQFPNYSSELNVNALELDDSALYLCASSPAGGPEKRRNYGYTFGSGTRLTVV.